The 18 T cell receptor beta chains below all came from one sample that was sequenced in a study of identical twins. MiXCR, run by TCRdb on the 5' RACE reads, gives a single entry per CDR3 protein. Here the sample spans fewer than 550,000 distinct CDR3 sequences, roughly 13% being singletons. This sample was shared with a second study, whose subject was yellow fever vaccine responses in identical twins.

Sequencing was carried out using CD4+ T cells sorted from blood. All receptors derive from a woman aged 18-35 years in good health.

In this sample, this clonotype turned up a few times. The genes are TRBV2 and TRBJ1-2; unclear D gene. Germline CDR1 is SNHLY and CDR2 is FYNNEI. Trimming took 7 bases from V and 10 from J, leaving 13 bases between them. This CDR3 has 11 amino acids. In DNA, the CDR3 is TGTGCCAGCACGGAGCTAGGCTTCTACACCTTC. This translates into CASTELGFYTF.

CDR3: CASRMTGLNTEAFF. CDR3 bases: TGTGCCAGCCGTATGACAGGGTTGAACACTGAAGCTTTCTTT. The rearrangement uses TRBV27 and TRBJ1-1; 7 bases map to TRBD1. Germline lookup yields CDR1 MNHEY and CDR2 SMNVEV (reference sequence). J gave up 0 bases and V 8 bases, and 6 bases lay outside the gene matches. The CDR3 has 14 residues.

The J gene is TRBJ2-7, the V gene TRBV11-3, with D possibly being TRBD1 (6 bases). Germline V CDR1 and CDR2: SGHNT, YENEEA. CDR3 size: 13 residues. Trimming took 5 bases from V and 2 from J, leaving 10 bases between them. CDR3 protein: CASSVDSTYEQYF. In DNA form, the CDR3 reads TGTGCCAGCAGCGTGGACAGTACCTACGAGCAGTACTTC.

This clonotype was found a few times. The CDR3 sequence: CASSLGGQYQETQYF. The CDR3 nucleotides read TGTGCCAGCAGCTTAGGAGGGCAGTACCAAGAGACCCAGTACTTC. The chain recombines TRBV11-2 with TRBJ2-5; possibly TRBD2 for D (5 bases). Trimming took 1 base from V and 0 from J, leaving 9 bases between them. CDR1 and CDR2 from the germline V gene are SGHAT and FQNNGV. The CDR3 is 15 residues long.

The chain links TRBV27 to TRBJ2-5, with 8 bases that match TRBD1. This CDR3 has 15 residues. V was clipped by 4 bases and J by 5 bases; unmatched bases: 9. Per the germline V gene, CDR1 is MNHEY and CDR2 is SMNVEV (reference sequence). The CDR3 loop reads CASSSKTGARETQYF. CDR3 DNA: TGTGCCAGCAGTTCAAAGACAGGGGCGAGGGAGACCCAGTACTTC.

This clonotype was counted ten times or more. V gene TRBV12-3 or TRBV12-4 combines with J gene TRBJ2-2, with D perhaps matching TRBD2 (6 bases). The CDR3 is 15 residues long. V was clipped by 6 bases and J by 4 bases, with 15 bases between them. CDR3 DNA sequence: TGTGCCAGCAGCCATCCGGGACTTCGCACCGGGGAGCTGTTTTTT. It is translated as CASSHPGLRTGELFF.

The chain couples TRBV12-3 or TRBV12-4 to TRBJ2-7; TRBD2 aligns across 7 bases. V was clipped by 8 bases and J by 6 bases; unmatched bases: 7. The CDR3 runs to 12 residues. CDR3 nucleotides: TGTGCCAGCTGGGGGGGTACCGCCGAGCAGTACTTC. Residues: CASWGGTAEQYF.

In this sample, this clonotype turned up a few times. The rearrangement joins TRBV6-5 to TRBJ2-7, with 10 nucleotides matching TRBD2. The CDR3 is 17 amino acids. Looked up from germline, CDR1 is MNHEY and CDR2 is SVGAGI. Germline trimming cut 2 bases from V and 3 bases from J; bases unmatched to any gene: 10. The CDR3 DNA reads as TGTGCCAGCAGTTACGCGGCTAGCGGGAGTAGGGTCTACGAGCAGTACTTC. Its translation: CASSYAASGSRVYEQYF.

The V gene is TRBV29-1, the J gene TRBJ2-7; D possibly corresponds to TRBD1 (5 bases). V was shortened by 6 bases and J by 7 bases, with 16 bases between the two germline ends. The CDR3 sequence is 12 residues long. Germline V CDR1 and CDR2: SQVTM, ANQGSEA. The CDR3 loop is CSVGDSRVEQYF. CDR3 nucleotides: TGCAGCGTCGGTGACAGTCGCGTAGAGCAGTACTTC.

The table lists this clonotype with a few counts. The chain couples TRBV5-5 to TRBJ2-7; D not certain. The CDR3 runs 14 residues. Germline CDR1 SGHKS, CDR2 YYEKEE (reference sequence). Trimming took off 6 bases at V and 7 bases at J, with 20 bases between the two ends. For the CDR3, the DNA is TGTGCCAGCAACCAGGTCCCCGCTCTACGGGAGCAGTACTTC. Protein sequence: CASNQVPALREQYF.

Concerning this clonotype itself: At one of its ends the junction is not consistent with the germline gene, which may arise from a read error. The chain couples TRBV7-7 to TRBJ2-2, with TRBD1 as a possible D gene (5 bases). The CDR3 extends over 15 amino acids. Germline V lookup: CDR1 SSHAT, CDR2 FNYEAQ (reference sequence). The CDR3 here is CASSLDREDTGELFF. The CDR3 DNA reads TGTGCTAGCAGCTTAGACAGAGAAGACACCGGGGAGCTGTTTTTT. The full variable domain, its missing parts supplied by reference TRBV7-7 and TRBJ2-2, is GAGVSQSPRYKVTKRGQDVTLRCDPISSHATLYWYQQALGQGPEFLTYFNYEAQPDKSGLPSDRFSAERPEGSISTLTIQRTEQRDSAMYRCASSLDREDTGELFFGEGSRLTVL.

This clonotype was found a few times. The chain has TRBV28 and TRBJ2-3; a possible D gene is TRBD2 (6 bases). The CDR3 is made up of 15 amino acids. Germline CDR1 MDHEN, CDR2 SYDVKM. The V gene lost 5 bases and the J gene lost 8 bases, with 20 bases spanning the gap. The CDR3 bases are TGTGCCAGCAGTCCAGTTAGCGGAGGTTACGCTACGCAGTATTTT. Protein sequence: CASSPVSGGYATQYF.

The V call is TRBV6-6, the J call TRBJ2-7; no definite D call. V shed 2 bases and J shed 2 bases, with 7 bases lying between them. Germline CDR1 and CDR2: MNHNY and SVGAGI (reference sequence). There are 13 residues in the CDR3. Written as DNA, the CDR3 is TGTGCCAGCAGTTACGGGCTAGCCTACGAGCAGTACTTC. It translates to CASSYGLAYEQYF.

This clonotype was observed a few times. This chain's CDR3 is CASMGFGTGTDTQYF. CDR3 in DNA: TGTGCCAGCATGGGTTTCGGGACCGGCACAGATACGCAGTATTTT. The chain uses TRBV6-1 and TRBJ2-3; D is possibly TRBD1 or TRBD2 (5 bases each). CDR1 MNHNS and CDR2 SASEGT come from the germline V gene. The CDR3 has 15 residues. Trimming removed 7 bases at V and 1 base at J, with 15 bases between.

This clonotype was detected many times. Its ends do not fully match the called genes, so a read error is possible. This CDR3 reads CASSLAPTDTQYF. The CDR3 DNA reads TGCGCCAGCAGCTTGGCCCCCACAGATACGCAGTATTTT. The genes are TRBV7-9 and TRBJ2-3, with D uncertain. The CDR3 runs 13 residues. Per germline, CDR1 SEHNR and CDR2 FQNEAQ (reference sequence).

This clonotype turned up a few times. V is TRBV7-3 and J is TRBJ2-5; D is perhaps TRBD1 (7 bases). The germline V gene encodes CDR1 SGHTA and CDR2 FQGTGA. The germline V and J ends were trimmed by 2 bases and 5 bases, with 15 bases remaining between them. The CDR3 is made up of 15 amino acids. CDR3 in amino acids: CASSLSGGKMETQYF. CDR3 coding DNA: TGTGCCAGCAGCTTATCAGGGGGGAAGATGGAGACCCAGTACTTC.

The table lists this clonotype with a few counts. The rearrangement uses TRBV7-9 and TRBJ2-5; 7 bases match TRBD2. V lost 2 bases, J lost 1 base, and 7 bases stayed unmatched. Looked up from germline, CDR1 is SEHNR and CDR2 is FQNEAQ (reference sequence). This CDR3 is built from 16 residues. The chain's CDR3 is CASSLRASGTQETQYF. CDR3 sequence (DNA): TGTGCCAGCAGCTTACGGGCTAGCGGAACCCAAGAGACCCAGTACTTC. Filled out from reference TRBV7-9 and TRBJ2-5, the complete variable domain reads DTGVSQNPRHKITKRGQNVTFRCDPISEHNRLYWYRQTLGQGPEFLTYFQNEAQLEKSRLLSDRFSAERPKGSFSTLEIQRTEQGDSAMYLCASSLRASGTQETQYFGPGTRLLVL.

This clonotype was seen many times. The CDR3 is CASTQTRTEAFF. The CDR3 nucleotides read TGTGCCAGCACCCAGACACGGACTGAAGCTTTCTTT. J is TRBJ1-1 and V is TRBV7-9; D gene uncertain. Trimming removed 7 bases at V and 5 bases at J, with 11 bases between. The germline CDR1 and CDR2 sequences are SEHNR and FQNEAQ (reference sequence). The CDR3 has 12 amino acids.